These 20 T cell receptor beta chains were all obtained from the same sample, sequenced in a study of breast tumors, draining lymph nodes, adjacent tissues. Breast cancer patients provided tissue from their axillary draining lymph nodes. TCRdb analysed the multiplex PCR reads with MiXCR anew, one entry per CDR3 protein. This sample yields about 200,000 distinct CDR3 sequences, of which approximately 30% are seen a single time; more than 4% belongs to the top ten. The material sequenced was axillary lymph node tissue. The receptors stem from a female donor with breast cancer. Some clones in this sample may be carry-over from other donors' samples.

In its sample, this clonotype was seen many times. One end of the junction varies from germline; a read error may be responsible. This sequence joins TRBV7-7 and TRBJ2-1; D unclear. Germline loops: CDR1 SSHAT, CDR2 FNYEAQ (reference sequence). The CDR3 sequence is 12 residues long. CDR3 in DNA: TGTGCTAGCAGTAACACCGGCAATGAGCAGTTCTTC. It encodes CASSNTGNEQFF.

Comments on this clonotype: One junction end does not reproduce the germline sequence, and a read error may be involved. This rearrangement joins TRBV11-3 to TRBJ1-5; D is ambiguous. The CDR3 extends over 12 amino acids. Looked up from germline, CDR1 is SGHNT and CDR2 is YENEEA. CDR3 coding DNA: TGTGCCGGCAGCCTACAGTTACAGCCCCAGCACTTT. Protein sequence: CAGSLQLQPQHF.

The sample holds many counts of this clonotype. The chain has TRBV5-8 and TRBJ2-7; 7 positions match TRBD1. Unmatched junction bases numbered 7, after V lost 4 bases and J lost 3 bases. The CDR3 runs 14 residues. Germline V gene sequence: CDR1 SGHTS, CDR2 YDEGEE. CDR3: CASSRTGTGYEQYF. CDR3 DNA sequence: TGTGCCAGCAGCAGGACAGGCACGGGCTACGAGCAGTACTTC.

In its sample, this clonotype was seen a few times. The J gene is TRBJ1-1, the V gene TRBV6-4, with 7 nucleotides matching TRBD1. Germline V lookup: CDR1 MRHNA, CDR2 SNTAGT. V lost 5 bases to trimming and J lost 8 bases; unmatched junction nucleotides: 14. The length of the CDR3 is 15 residues. The CDR3 DNA sequence: TGTGCCAGCAGTCGGACAGGCACCCCGGGAGAGGAAGCTTTCTTT. It codes for CASSRTGTPGEEAFF.

There are many counts of this clonotype. The chain is built from TRBV6-1 and TRBJ1-5; TRBD1 matches at 7 bases. V shed 3 bases, J shed 1 base, and the junction held 3 bases outside the gene matches. This CDR3 comprises 15 residues. From germline, CDR1 is MNHNS and CDR2 SASEGT. CDR3 sequence reads: CASSDEQGSNQPQHF. The CDR3 coding sequence is TGTGCCAGCAGTGACGAACAGGGGAGCAATCAGCCCCAGCATTTT.

This clonotype was detected ten times or more. The chain combines TRBV19 with TRBJ1-5; a possible D gene is TRBD1 (5 bases). Trimming left V 2 bases short and J 1 base short, with 12 bases between. This CDR3 is 16 amino acids long. Germline assignment: CDR1 LNHDA and CDR2 SQIVND (reference sequence). CDR3 amino acids: CASSIRGSRSNQPQHF. CDR3 sequence (DNA): TGTGCCAGTAGTATAAGGGGAAGCCGCAGCAATCAGCCCCAGCATTTT.

The chain joins TRBV15 to TRBJ1-4; 11 positions match TRBD1. CDR1 is LNHNV and CDR2 is YYDKDF in the germline V gene (reference sequence). CDR3 length: 15 residues. With 10 bases clipped from V and 7 bases from J, the junction kept 11 bases outside the gene matches. CDR3 sequence reads: CASSSGTGGGEKLFF. The CDR3 nucleotides are TGTGCCAGCAGTTCAGGGACAGGGGGAGGTGAAAAACTGTTTTTT.

This clonotype came up a few times. A much larger clone differs by one base, so this may be a read error. This sequence joins TRBV9 and TRBJ2-3; D is perhaps TRBD1 (6 bases). There are 17 residues in the CDR3. The germline CDR1 and CDR2 sequences are SGDLS and YYNGEE. The CDR3 region has the DNA TGTGCCAGCAGCGTAGGGGGGACACCCGGCGGCACAGCTACGCAGTATTTT. Protein: CASSVGGTPGGTATQYF.

The rearrangement joins TRBV2 to TRBJ2-2; 7 positions agree with TRBD1. With V trimmed by 8 bases and J by 1 base, 10 bases remained unmatched. Germline CDR1 reads SNHLY; CDR2 reads FYNNEI. The CDR3 has 16 residues. The DNA for the CDR3 is TGTGCCAGCCAAAGTGGGAGACAGGGGAACACCGGGGAGCTGTTTTTT. This codes for CASQSGRQGNTGELFF.

Many counts were recorded for this clonotype. The chain recombines TRBV2 with TRBJ2-3, with 12 bases that match TRBD2. The CDR3 length is 16 residues. Germline lookup yields CDR1 SNHLY and CDR2 FYNNEI. The trim removed 3 bases at V and 4 bases at J, leaving 5 bases unmatched. Here the CDR3 reads CASSERASGGADTQYF. In nucleotides, the CDR3 is TGTGCCAGCAGTGAGAGGGCTAGCGGGGGGGCAGATACGCAGTATTTT.

Ten or more counts support this clonotype. The gene calls are TRBV7-2 and TRBJ1-2; D ambiguous. The CDR3 covers 14 residues. Germline lookup yields CDR1 SGHTA and CDR2 FQGNSA. The V end lost 5 bases, the J end lost 4 bases, and 14 bases lay between the germline ends. This CDR3 reads CASSRGLGVYGYTF. The CDR3 coding sequence is TGTGCCAGCAGCCGCGGCCTGGGTGTCTATGGCTACACCTTC.

This clonotype was counted ten times or more. V gene TRBV5-8 combines with J gene TRBJ2-1, with D unresolved. The V gene's germline CDR1 is SGHTS and CDR2 YDEGEE. V was pared by 0 bases and J by 0 bases, with 10 bases between. The CDR3 extends over 16 amino acids. CDR3 nucleotide sequence: TGTGCCAGCAGCTTGGCGGCTATAAGCTCCTACAATGAGCAGTTCTTC. Amino acids: CASSLAAISSYNEQFF. Full variable domain (missing parts from reference TRBV5-8 and TRBJ2-1): EAGVTQSPTHLIKTRGQQATLRCSPISGHTSVYWYQQALGLGLQFLLWYDEGEERNRGNFPPRFSGRQFPNYSSELNVNALELEDSALYLCASSLAAISSYNEQFFGPGTRLTVL.

This chain uses TRBV6-5 with TRBJ2-5; D is ambiguous. Trimming left V 6 bases short and J 4 bases short, with 21 bases between. CDR3 size: 16 residues. Germline CDR1 reads MNHEY; CDR2 reads SVGAGI. DNA of the CDR3: TGTGCCAGCAGACCCTCGGACGCTAGGATGGGAGAGACCCAGTACTTC. Amino acids: CASRPSDARMGETQYF.

This clonotype came up many times. V is TRBV20-1 and J is TRBJ2-7; 10 positions agree with TRBD1. Trimming cost V 5 bases and J 3 bases; bases outside gene matches: 4. The CDR3 is 13 amino acids. Looked up from germline, CDR1 is DFQATT and CDR2 is SNEGSKA (reference sequence). In DNA, the CDR3 is TGCAGTGCTCCCGGGACAGGGGACTACGAGCAGTACTTC. Translated, it gives CSAPGTGDYEQYF.

Only a few counts were recorded for this clonotype. A read error may explain this, as a much larger clone is one base away. A read error is likely, as this CDR3 ends without the conserved phenylalanine or tryptophan. The chain has TRBV3-1 and TRBJ2-2; a possible D gene is TRBD1 (5 bases). CDR1 LGHDT and CDR2 YNNKEL come from the germline V gene (reference sequence). V was shortened by 0 bases and J by 3 bases, with 8 bases between the two germline ends. The CDR3 is made up of 15 amino acids. CDR3 DNA sequence: TGTGCCAGCAGCCAAGAGAAGGGGTACACCGGGGAGCTGTTTCTT. Translation: CASSQEKGYTGELFL.

This clonotype was detected many times. The chain couples TRBV12-3 or TRBV12-4 to TRBJ1-2; 7 bases are a match to TRBD1. This CDR3 comprises 15 residues. The trim removed 5 bases at V and 4 bases at J, leaving 10 bases unmatched. CDR3 region: CASSLWTQGTYGYTF. The CDR3, as DNA: TGTGCCAGCAGTCTCTGGACACAGGGGACCTATGGCTACACCTTC.

This clonotype has a count of ten or more. The rearrangement links TRBV7-2 to TRBJ2-7; D unresolved. The CDR3 spans 15 residues. V lost 4 bases and J 3 bases, leaving 16 bases between the germline ends. Germline V gene data show CDR1 as SGHTA and CDR2 as FQGNSA. CDR3 DNA: TGTGCCAGCAGCTGGACCCCGGGCGAGAGCTACGAGCAGTACTTC. Its protein is CASSWTPGESYEQYF.

V usage is TRBV4-1 and J usage is TRBJ1-2, with 8 bases that match TRBD1. Germline loops: CDR1 MGHRA, CDR2 YSYEKL. The V segment lost 9 bases and the J segment 4 bases; nucleotides outside the gene matches: 7. CDR3 size: 13 residues. In DNA, the CDR3 is TGCGCCAGGAGTCAGGACAGGGCCTATGGCTACACCTTC. Its protein product is CARSQDRAYGYTF.

This clonotype was counted many times. The rearrangement uses TRBV4-2 and TRBJ2-3; 13 bases agree with TRBD2. CDR1 is LGHNA, CDR2 YNFKEQ, per germline. V trimming: 4 bases; J trimming: 0 bases; junction bases outside the gene matches: 10. The CDR3 consists of 19 residues. The CDR3 DNA reads as TGTGCCAGCAGCCCGGCCGGGACTAGCGGGGTTGGTAGCACAGATACGCAGTATTTT. Translated: CASSPAGTSGVGSTDTQYF.

This clonotype was seen a few times. The chain carries TRBV28 and TRBJ1-5; TRBD1 agrees at 8 bases. Trimming removed 5 bases from V and 6 bases from J; junction bases left unmatched: 9. This CDR3 comprises 15 residues. In germline, CDR1 is MDHEN, CDR2 SYDVKM. The chain's CDR3 is CASSLSGTGSQPQHF. CDR3 nucleotides: TGTGCCAGCAGTCTATCGGGGACAGGTAGTCAGCCCCAGCATTTT.